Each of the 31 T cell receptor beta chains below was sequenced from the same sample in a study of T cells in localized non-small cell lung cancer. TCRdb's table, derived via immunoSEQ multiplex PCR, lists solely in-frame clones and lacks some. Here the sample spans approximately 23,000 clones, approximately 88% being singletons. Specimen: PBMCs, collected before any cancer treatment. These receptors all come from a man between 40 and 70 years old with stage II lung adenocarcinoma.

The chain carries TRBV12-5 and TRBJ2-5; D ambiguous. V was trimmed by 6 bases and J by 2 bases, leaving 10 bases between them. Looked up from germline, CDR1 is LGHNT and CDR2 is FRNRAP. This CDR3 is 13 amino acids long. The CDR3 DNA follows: TGTGCTAGTGGCCTTGGGCAACAAGAGACCCAGTACTTC. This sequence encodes CASGLGQQETQYF.

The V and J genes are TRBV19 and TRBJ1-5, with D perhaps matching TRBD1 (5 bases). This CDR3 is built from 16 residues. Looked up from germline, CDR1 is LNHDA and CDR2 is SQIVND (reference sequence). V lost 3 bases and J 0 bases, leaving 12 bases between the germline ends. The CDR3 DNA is TGTGCCAGTAGTATTCGGGGGGGGGATAGCAATCAGCCCCAGCATTTT. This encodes CASSIRGGDSNQPQHF.

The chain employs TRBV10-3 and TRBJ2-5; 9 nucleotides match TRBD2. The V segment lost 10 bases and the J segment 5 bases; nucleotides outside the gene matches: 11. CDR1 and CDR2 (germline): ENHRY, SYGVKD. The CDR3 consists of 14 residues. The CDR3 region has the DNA TGTGCCACAAGTAGCGGGAGTTCGGGGGAGACCCAGTACTTC. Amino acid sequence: CATSSGSSGETQYF.

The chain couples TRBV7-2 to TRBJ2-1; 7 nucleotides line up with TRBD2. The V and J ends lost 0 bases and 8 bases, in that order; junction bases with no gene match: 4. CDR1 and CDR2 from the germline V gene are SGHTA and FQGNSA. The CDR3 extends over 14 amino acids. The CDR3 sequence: CASSLARGTDEQFF. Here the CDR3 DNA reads TGTGCCAGCAGCTTAGCGCGGGGGACCGATGAGCAGTTCTTC.

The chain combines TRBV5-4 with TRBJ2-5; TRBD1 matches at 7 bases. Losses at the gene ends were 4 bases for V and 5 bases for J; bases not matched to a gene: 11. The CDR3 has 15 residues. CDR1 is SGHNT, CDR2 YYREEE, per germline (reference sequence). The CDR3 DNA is TGTGCCAGCAGCCCACCGACAGGGAATCGGGAGACCCAGTACTTC. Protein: CASSPPTGNRETQYF.

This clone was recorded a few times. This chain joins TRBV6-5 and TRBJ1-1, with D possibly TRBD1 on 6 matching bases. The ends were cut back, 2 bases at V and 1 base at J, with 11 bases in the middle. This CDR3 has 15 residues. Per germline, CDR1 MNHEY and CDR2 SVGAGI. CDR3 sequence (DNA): TGTGCCAGCAGTTACCGTCAACAGGGGAACACTGAAGCTTTCTTT. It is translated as CASSYRQQGNTEAFF.

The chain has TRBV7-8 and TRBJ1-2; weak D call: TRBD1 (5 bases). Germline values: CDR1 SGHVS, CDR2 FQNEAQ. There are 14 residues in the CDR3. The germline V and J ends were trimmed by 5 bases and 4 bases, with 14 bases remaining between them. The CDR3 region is CASSPGQGGYGYTF. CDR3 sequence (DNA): TGTGCCAGCAGCCCCGGACAAGGAGGCTATGGCTACACCTTC.

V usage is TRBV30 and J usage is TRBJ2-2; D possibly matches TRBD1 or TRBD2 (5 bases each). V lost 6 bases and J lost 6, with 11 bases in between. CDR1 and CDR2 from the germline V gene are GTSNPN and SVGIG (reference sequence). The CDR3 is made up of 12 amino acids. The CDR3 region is CACLRGPGELFF. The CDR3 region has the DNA TGTGCCTGTCTTAGGGGACCCGGGGAGCTGTTTTTT.

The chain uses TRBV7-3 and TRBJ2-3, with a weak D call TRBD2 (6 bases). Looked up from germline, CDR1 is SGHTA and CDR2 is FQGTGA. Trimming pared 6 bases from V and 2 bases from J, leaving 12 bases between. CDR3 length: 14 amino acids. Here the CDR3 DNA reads TGTGCCAGCAGTCCGGGACTTTTCACAGATACGCAGTATTTT. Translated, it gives CASSPGLFTDTQYF.

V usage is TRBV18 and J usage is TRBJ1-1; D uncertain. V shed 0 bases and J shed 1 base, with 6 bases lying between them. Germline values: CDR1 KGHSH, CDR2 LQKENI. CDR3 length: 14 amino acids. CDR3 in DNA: TGTGCCAGCTCACCACCGGGTGGGAACACTGAAGCTTTCTTT. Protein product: CASSPPGGNTEAFF.

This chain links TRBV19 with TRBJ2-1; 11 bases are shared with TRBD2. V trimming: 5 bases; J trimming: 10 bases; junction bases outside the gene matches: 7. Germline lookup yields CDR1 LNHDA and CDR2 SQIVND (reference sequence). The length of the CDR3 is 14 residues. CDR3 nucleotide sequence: TGTGCCAGTAGTTCCTCGGGACTAGCGGCAGAGCAGTTCTTC. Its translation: CASSSSGLAAEQFF.

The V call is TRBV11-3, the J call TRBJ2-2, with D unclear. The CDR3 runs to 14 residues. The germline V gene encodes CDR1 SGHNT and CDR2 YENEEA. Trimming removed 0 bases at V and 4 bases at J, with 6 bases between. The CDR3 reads CASSLDGLTGELFF. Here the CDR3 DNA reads TGTGCCAGCAGCTTAGATGGCCTCACCGGGGAGCTGTTTTTT.

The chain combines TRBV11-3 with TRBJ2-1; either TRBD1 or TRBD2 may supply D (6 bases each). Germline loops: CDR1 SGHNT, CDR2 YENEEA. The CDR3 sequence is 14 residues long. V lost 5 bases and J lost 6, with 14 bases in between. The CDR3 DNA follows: TGTGCCAGCAGCCCCTCCGGGGGCCTCAATGAGCAGTTCTTC. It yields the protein CASSPSGGLNEQFF.

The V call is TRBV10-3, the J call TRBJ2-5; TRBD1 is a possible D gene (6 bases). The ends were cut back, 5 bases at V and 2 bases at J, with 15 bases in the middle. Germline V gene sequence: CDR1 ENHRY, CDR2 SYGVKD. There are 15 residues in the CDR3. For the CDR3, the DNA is TGTGCCATCAGTATAGGACAGAAGTTTCAAGAGACCCAGTACTTC. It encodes CAISIGQKFQETQYF.

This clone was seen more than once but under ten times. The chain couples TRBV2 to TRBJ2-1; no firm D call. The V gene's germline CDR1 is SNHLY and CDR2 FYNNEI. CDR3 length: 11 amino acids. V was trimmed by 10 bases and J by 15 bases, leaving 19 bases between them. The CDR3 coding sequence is TGTGCCACCACCGTGGAGAGAGATCCGTTCTTC. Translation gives CATTVERDPFF. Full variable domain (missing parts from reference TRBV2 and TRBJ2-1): EPEVTQTPSHQVTQMGQEVILRCVPISNHLYFYWYRQILGQKVEFLVSFYNNEISEKSEIFDDQFSVERPDGSNFTLKIRSTKLEDSAMYFCATTVERDPFFGPGTRLTVL.

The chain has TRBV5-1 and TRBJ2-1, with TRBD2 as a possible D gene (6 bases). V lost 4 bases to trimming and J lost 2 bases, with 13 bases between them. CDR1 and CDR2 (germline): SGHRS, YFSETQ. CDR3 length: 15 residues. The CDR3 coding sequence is TGCGCCAGCAGCCTCGACTCGGGGGCCTACAATGAGCAGTTCTTC. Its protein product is CASSLDSGAYNEQFF.

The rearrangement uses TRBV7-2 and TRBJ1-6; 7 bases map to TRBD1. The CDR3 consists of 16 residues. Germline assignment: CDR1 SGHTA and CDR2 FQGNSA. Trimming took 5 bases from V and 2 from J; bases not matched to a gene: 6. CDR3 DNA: TGTGCCAGCAGCGGGCAGGGGGGTCCCTATAATTCACCCCTCCACTTT. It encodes CASSGQGGPYNSPLHF.

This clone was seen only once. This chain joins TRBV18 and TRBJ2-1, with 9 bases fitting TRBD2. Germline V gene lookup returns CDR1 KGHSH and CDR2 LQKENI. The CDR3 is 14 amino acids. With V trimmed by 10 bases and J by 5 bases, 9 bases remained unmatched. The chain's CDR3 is CATRGGGAHNEQFF. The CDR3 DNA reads TGTGCCACGAGGGGCGGGGGGGCCCACAATGAGCAGTTCTTC.

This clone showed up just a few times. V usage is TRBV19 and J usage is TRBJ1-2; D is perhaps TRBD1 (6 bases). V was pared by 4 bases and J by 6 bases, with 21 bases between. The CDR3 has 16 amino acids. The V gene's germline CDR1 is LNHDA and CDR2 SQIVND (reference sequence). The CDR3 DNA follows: TGTGCCAGTAGTAAAATTTACAAGGGGGGCGCGAATGGCTACACCTTC. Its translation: CASSKIYKGGANGYTF.

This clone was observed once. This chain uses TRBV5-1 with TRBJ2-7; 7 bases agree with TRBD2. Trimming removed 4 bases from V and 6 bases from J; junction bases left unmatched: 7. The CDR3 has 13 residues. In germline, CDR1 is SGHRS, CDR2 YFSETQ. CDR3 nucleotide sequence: TGCGCCAGCAGCCCCGGCTCGGGGGGCGAGCAGTACTTC. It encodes CASSPGSGGEQYF.

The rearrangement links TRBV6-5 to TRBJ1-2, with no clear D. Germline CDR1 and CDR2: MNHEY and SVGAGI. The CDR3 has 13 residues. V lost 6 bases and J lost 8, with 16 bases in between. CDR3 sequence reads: CASRRNPYGGYTF. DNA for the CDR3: TGTGCCAGCAGGAGGAACCCATACGGGGGCTACACCTTC.

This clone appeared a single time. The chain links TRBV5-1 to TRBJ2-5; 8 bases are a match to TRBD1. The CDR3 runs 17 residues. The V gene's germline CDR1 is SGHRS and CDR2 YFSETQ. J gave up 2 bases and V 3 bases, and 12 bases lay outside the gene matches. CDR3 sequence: CASSSGLVGTGQETQYF. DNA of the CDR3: TGCGCCAGCAGCTCCGGCTTGGTTGGGACAGGTCAAGAGACCCAGTACTTC.

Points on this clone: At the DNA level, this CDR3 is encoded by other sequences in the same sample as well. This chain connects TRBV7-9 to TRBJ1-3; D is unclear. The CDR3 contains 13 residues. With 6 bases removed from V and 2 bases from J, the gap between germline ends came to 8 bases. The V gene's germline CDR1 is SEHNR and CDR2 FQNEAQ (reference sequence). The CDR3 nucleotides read TGTGCCAGCAGTTCCTCACCTGGAAACACCATATATTTT. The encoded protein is CASSSSPGNTIYF.

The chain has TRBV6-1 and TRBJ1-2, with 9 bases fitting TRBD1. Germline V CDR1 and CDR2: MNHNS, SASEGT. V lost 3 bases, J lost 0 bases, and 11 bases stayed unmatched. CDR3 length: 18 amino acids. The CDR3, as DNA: TGTGCCAGCAGTGACCTTCCGGGACAGGGACCAGCTAACTATGGCTACACCTTC. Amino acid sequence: CASSDLPGQGPANYGYTF.

Here the CDR3 DNA reads TGTGCCAGCGGGGGACAGGGATTAAGTGCTGATACGCAGTATTTT. It yields the protein CASGGQGLSADTQYF. The chain uses TRBV2 and TRBJ2-3, with 9 positions matching TRBD1. This CDR3 is 15 amino acids long. The ends lost 8 bases at V and 6 bases at J; junction bases unmatched: 12. Germline CDR1 is SNHLY and CDR2 is FYNNEI.

Written as DNA, the CDR3 is TGTGCCAGCAGCTTTAGCTTAAGGGGTGAAAAACTGTTTTTT. Translating it yields CASSFSLRGEKLFF. This sequence joins TRBV7-8 and TRBJ1-4; D is possibly TRBD1 (5 bases). The CDR3 totals 14 residues. In germline, CDR1 is SGHVS, CDR2 FQNEAQ. Trimming shortened V by 3 bases and J by 7 bases, and 12 bases separated the two germline ends.

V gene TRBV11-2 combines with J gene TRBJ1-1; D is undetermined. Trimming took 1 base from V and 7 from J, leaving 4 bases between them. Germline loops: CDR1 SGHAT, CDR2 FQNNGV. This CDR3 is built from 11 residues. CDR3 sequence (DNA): TGTGCCAGCAGCTTAGTAGGTGAAGCTTTCTTT. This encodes CASSLVGEAFF.

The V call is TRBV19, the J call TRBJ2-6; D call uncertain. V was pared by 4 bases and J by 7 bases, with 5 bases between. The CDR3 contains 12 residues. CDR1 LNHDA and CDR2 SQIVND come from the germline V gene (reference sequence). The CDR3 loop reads CASSTEANVLTF. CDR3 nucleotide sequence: TGTGCCAGTAGTACTGAAGCCAACGTCCTGACTTTC.

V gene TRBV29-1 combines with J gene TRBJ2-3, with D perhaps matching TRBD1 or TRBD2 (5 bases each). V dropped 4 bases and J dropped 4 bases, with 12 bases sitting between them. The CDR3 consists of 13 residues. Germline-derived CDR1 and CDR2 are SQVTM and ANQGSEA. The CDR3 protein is CSVVRGVPDTQYF. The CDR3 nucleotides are TGCAGCGTTGTGCGAGGGGTTCCAGATACGCAGTATTTT.

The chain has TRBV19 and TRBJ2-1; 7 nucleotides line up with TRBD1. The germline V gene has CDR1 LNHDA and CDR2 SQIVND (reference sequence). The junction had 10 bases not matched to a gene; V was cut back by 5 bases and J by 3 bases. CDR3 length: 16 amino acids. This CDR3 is CASSPGRTGIYNEQFF. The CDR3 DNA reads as TGTGCCAGTAGTCCTGGGCGGACAGGTATCTACAATGAGCAGTTCTTC.

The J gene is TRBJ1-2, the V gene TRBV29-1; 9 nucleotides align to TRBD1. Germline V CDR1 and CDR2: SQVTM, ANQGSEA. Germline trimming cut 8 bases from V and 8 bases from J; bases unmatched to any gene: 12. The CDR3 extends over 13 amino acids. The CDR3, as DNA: TGCAGCTCAGCTTCTAGACAGGGGGTCGGCTACACCTTC. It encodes CSSASRQGVGYTF.